The 32 T cell receptor beta chains given below trace back to one sample, sequenced in a study of graft-versus-host responses after intestinal transplantation. Only in-frame clones appear in the TCRdb table, and some are missing; sequencing was by immunoSEQ multiplex PCR. The repertoire holds 55,000 to 65,000 clones, with roughly 93% as singletons. No antigens are known for them. This specimen was unstimulated CD4+ T cells sorted from spleen or lymph node cells, taken before transplant. The receptors come from a human donor who was the organ donor for an intestinal transplant.

On this clone itself: A read error may account for a junction end that differs from germline. The chain links TRBV2 to TRBJ2-2; 9 nucleotides align to TRBD1. Germline lookup yields CDR1 SNHLY and CDR2 FYNNEI. The CDR3 is 18 residues long. Here the CDR3 reads CTSSNREWDRAYTGELFF. The CDR3 DNA follows: TGTACCAGCAGCAACAGAGAGTGGGACAGGGCTTACACCGGGGAGCTGTTTTTT.

The chain employs TRBV18 and TRBJ1-2; D is ambiguous. Germline V gene sequence: CDR1 KGHSH, CDR2 LQKENI. Trimming took off 2 bases at V and 3 bases at J, with 7 bases between the two ends. This CDR3 contains 13 residues. The CDR3 DNA reads TGTGCCAGCTCACCATCCTCTTACTATGGCTACACCTTC. It translates to CASSPSSYYGYTF.

CDR3 amino acids: CASGLTGGYGYTF. The CDR3 DNA follows: TGTGCCAGCGGGCTAACAGGGGGCTATGGCTACACCTTC. V and J are TRBV6-5 and TRBJ1-2; TRBD1 matches 8 bases. Germline CDR1 is MNHEY and CDR2 is SVGAGI. The CDR3 contains 13 residues. The trim removed 8 bases at V and 4 bases at J, leaving 6 bases unmatched.

The V and J genes are TRBV11-2 and TRBJ2-1; D is undetermined. There are 14 residues in the CDR3. V was pared by 1 base and J by 0 bases, with 4 bases between. CDR1 is SGHAT, CDR2 FQNNGV, per germline. The CDR3 DNA is TGTGCCAGCAGCTTAGGAAGCTCCTACAATGAGCAGTTCTTC. Encoded protein: CASSLGSSYNEQFF.

This chain uses TRBV6-1 with TRBJ1-2; TRBD1 is a possible D gene (6 bases). The V gene's germline CDR1 is MNHNS and CDR2 SASEGT. The V end lost 6 bases, the J end lost 0 bases, and 11 bases lay between the germline ends. The CDR3 covers 14 residues. CDR3 in amino acids: CASRPGQPNYGYTF. In DNA, the CDR3 is TGTGCCAGCAGGCCCGGACAGCCTAACTATGGCTACACCTTC.

The gene calls are TRBV25-1 and TRBJ1-6; D is possibly TRBD1 (6 bases). The CDR3 sequence is 14 residues long. Trimming stripped 8 bases from V and 6 bases from J, with 14 bases between. Germline CDR1 is MGHDK and CDR2 is SYGVNS. The CDR3 sequence is CASCRQAFNSPLHF. In nucleotides, the CDR3 is TGTGCCAGCTGCCGACAGGCCTTTAATTCACCCCTCCACTTT.

V gene TRBV27 combines with J gene TRBJ2-5; 7 nucleotides agree with TRBD1. This CDR3 region has 17 residues. Germline lookup yields CDR1 MNHEY and CDR2 SMNVEV (reference sequence). The J segment lost 1 base and the V segment lost 6 bases, leaving 14 bases of the junction unmatched. The CDR3 loop is CASRGPSDRALQETQYF. As DNA, the CDR3 is TGTGCCAGCAGGGGTCCCTCCGACAGGGCACTCCAAGAGACCCAGTACTTC.

This chain connects TRBV27 to TRBJ2-1; D possibly corresponds to TRBD1 (5 bases). Germline lookup yields CDR1 MNHEY and CDR2 SMNVEV (reference sequence). The CDR3 is made up of 14 amino acids. The germline V and J ends were trimmed by 3 bases and 5 bases, with 11 bases remaining between them. This CDR3 reads CASSFRLGHNEQFF. CDR3 nucleotide sequence: TGTGCCAGCAGTTTCAGGTTGGGGCACAATGAGCAGTTCTTC.

The rearrangement links TRBV30 to TRBJ1-6; 11 bases map to TRBD1. J was trimmed by 6 bases and V by 3 bases; bases with no gene match: 4. This CDR3 region has 15 residues. The germline gives CDR1 GTSNPN, CDR2 SVGIG (reference sequence). The CDR3 loop is CAWRGDRGVNSPLHF. The CDR3 DNA reads TGTGCCTGGAGGGGGGACAGGGGGGTTAATTCACCCCTCCACTTT. The variable domain in full, completed from reference TRBV30 and TRBJ1-6, reads SQTIHQWPATLVQPVGSPLSLECTVEGTSNPNLYWYRQAAGRGLQLLFYSVGIGQISSEVPQNLSASRPQDRQFILSSKKLLLSDSGFYLCAWRGDRGVNSPLHFGNGTRLTVT.

CDR3 sequence (DNA): TGTGCCAGCAGTGACCTGGCGGATTCCTACGAGCAGTACTTC. Encoded protein: CASSDLADSYEQYF. The chain combines TRBV6-1 with TRBJ2-7; no clear D gene. The CDR3 has 14 amino acids. Germline values: CDR1 MNHNS, CDR2 SASEGT. V lost 3 bases, J lost 1 base, and 10 bases lay in between.

The chain is built from TRBV19 and TRBJ2-2, with 7 bases identical to TRBD1. The CDR3 contains 16 residues. Unmatched junction bases numbered 7, after V lost 6 bases and J lost 0 bases. CDR1 LNHDA and CDR2 SQIVND come from the germline V gene (reference sequence). The chain's CDR3 is CASSHQGQPNTGELFF. The DNA for the CDR3 is TGTGCCAGTAGCCACCAGGGACAGCCGAACACCGGGGAGCTGTTTTTT.

V is TRBV28 and J is TRBJ2-7, with D perhaps matching TRBD1 or TRBD2 (6 bases each). Germline lookup yields CDR1 MDHEN and CDR2 SYDVKM. This CDR3 contains 15 residues. V dropped 6 bases and J dropped 3 bases, with 18 bases sitting between them. CDR3 in amino acids: CASRGGRTGHYEQYF. The CDR3 coding sequence is TGTGCCAGCAGGGGGGGCAGAACGGGCCACTACGAGCAGTACTTC.

The V and J genes are TRBV7-2 and TRBJ2-7, with 7 bases fitting TRBD1. With 2 bases clipped from V and 5 bases from J, the junction kept 15 bases outside the gene matches. In germline, CDR1 is SGHTA, CDR2 FQGNSA. The CDR3 sequence is 17 residues long. Here the CDR3 DNA reads TGTGCCAGCAGCTTATTCCTCACCATGACAGGGATCCACGAGCAGTACTTC. The encoded protein is CASSLFLTMTGIHEQYF.

The chain carries TRBV4-1 and TRBJ1-1; 7 nucleotides line up with TRBD1. CDR1 MGHRA and CDR2 YSYEKL come from the germline V gene. V trimming: 0 bases; J trimming: 10 bases; junction bases outside the gene matches: 17. The CDR3 is 17 amino acids. As DNA, the CDR3 is TGCGCCAGCAGCCAAGATAGGTTATACAGGGGCGGGTCTGGAGCTTTCTTT. Amino acid sequence: CASSQDRLYRGGSGAFF.

The table lists this clone with a count of one. The chain has TRBV5-1 and TRBJ2-7, with D tentatively TRBD1 (6 bases). V lost 4 bases and J 4 bases, leaving 15 bases between the germline ends. The germline V gene has CDR1 SGHRS and CDR2 YFSETQ. The CDR3 has 14 residues. The CDR3 protein is CASSPGTSSYEQYF. The DNA for the CDR3 is TGCGCCAGCAGCCCCGGGACATCCAGTTACGAGCAGTACTTC.

CDR3 coding DNA: TGTGCCAGCAGCCGTACACAGGGGGGAAATAATTCACCCCTCCACTTT. Amino acid sequence: CASSRTQGGNNSPLHF. The chain carries TRBV7-2 and TRBJ1-6, with 8 bases lining up with TRBD1. The CDR3 covers 16 residues. Germline loops: CDR1 SGHTA, CDR2 FQGNSA. After removal of 5 bases from V and 5 bases from J, the junction contained 8 bases not matched to a gene.

The chain combines TRBV19 with TRBJ1-4; D might be TRBD1 (5 bases). Trimming cost V 0 bases and J 9 bases, with 11 bases left between them. The length of the CDR3 is 14 residues. Germline CDR1 reads LNHDA; CDR2 reads SQIVND (reference sequence). CDR3 in DNA: TGTGCCAGTAGTATAGACAGGGCAGCAAAAAAACTGTTTTTT. Translation gives CASSIDRAAKKLFF.

The chain has TRBV10-3 and TRBJ1-6; D may be TRBD1 (6 bases). Germline V gene lookup returns CDR1 ENHRY and CDR2 SYGVKD. The ends were cut back, 10 bases at V and 3 bases at J, with 22 bases in the middle. CDR3 length: 17 amino acids. The CDR3, as DNA: TGTGCCAACCCTCCCCGGGAACAGGGTGACTATAATTCACCCCTCCACTTT. This gives the protein CANPPREQGDYNSPLHF.

The rearrangement uses TRBV18 and TRBJ1-2; no clear D. Trimming shortened V by 3 bases and J by 4 bases, and 9 bases separated the two germline ends. CDR1 and CDR2 from the germline V gene are KGHSH and LQKENI. The CDR3 extends over 13 amino acids. The CDR3 region is CASSPGRSYGYTF. In DNA form, the CDR3 reads TGTGCCAGCTCACCCGGACGGAGCTATGGCTACACCTTC.

This clone was counted a single time. The CDR3, as DNA: TGCAGCGCTCGACTAGCGAAAGGTTACGAGCAGTACTTC. This sequence encodes CSARLAKGYEQYF. V usage is TRBV29-1 and J usage is TRBJ2-5; 8 nucleotides align to TRBD2. The tail of the sequence fits TRBJ2-7 better, so the J call may be wrong. This CDR3 comprises 13 residues. Germline CDR1 and CDR2: SQVTM and ANQGSEA.

This rearrangement joins TRBV7-2 to TRBJ2-1, with 7 bases identical to TRBD2. The germline CDR1 and CDR2 sequences are SGHTA and FQGNSA. This CDR3 contains 17 residues. J lost 0 bases, V lost 5 bases, and 10 bases had no gene match. CDR3 sequence reads: CASSPVLGGSSYNEQFF. In DNA form, the CDR3 reads TGTGCCAGCAGCCCCGTTTTGGGGGGGAGCTCCTACAATGAGCAGTTCTTC.

CDR3 in amino acids: CASSVWGVEGFTGELFF. For the CDR3, the DNA is TGTGCCAGCAGCGTCTGGGGAGTTGAGGGATTCACCGGGGAGCTGTTTTTT. The chain has TRBV9 and TRBJ2-2; D may be TRBD2 (5 bases). The germline V and J ends were trimmed by 2 bases and 4 bases, with 18 bases remaining between them. Germline V gene data show CDR1 as SGDLS and CDR2 as YYNGEE. The CDR3 is made up of 17 amino acids.

The chain joins TRBV11-1 to TRBJ2-1; a possible D gene is TRBD1 (5 bases). The germline gives CDR1 SGHAT, CDR2 FQDESV (reference sequence). The CDR3 loop spans 15 amino acids. Deletions cut 5 bases from V and 7 bases from J, with 18 bases between. CDR3 region: CASSHPGRGRNEQFF. The DNA for the CDR3 is TGTGCCAGCAGCCACCCCGGAAGGGGTAGGAATGAGCAGTTCTTC.

The chain combines TRBV10-3 with TRBJ2-1, with TRBD2 matching over 13 bases. CDR1 ENHRY and CDR2 SYGVKD come from the germline V gene. CDR3 length: 17 amino acids. The trim removed 6 bases at V and 1 base at J, leaving 6 bases unmatched. CDR3 coding DNA: TGTGCCATCAGACAGACTAGCGGGGGGTCATCCTACAATGAGCAGTTCTTC. This sequence encodes CAIRQTSGGSSYNEQFF.

The chain is built from TRBV11-2 and TRBJ1-6, with 10 bases matching TRBD1. This CDR3 spans 16 amino acids. V trimming: 5 bases; J trimming: 7 bases; junction bases outside the gene matches: 8. Looked up from germline, CDR1 is SGHAT and CDR2 is FQNNGV. The CDR3 region has the DNA TGTGCCAGCAGCCCTGGACAGGGGGTGGGAAATTCACCCCTCCACTTT. Translation: CASSPGQGVGNSPLHF.

This sequence joins TRBV6-6 and TRBJ1-3; tentatively, D is TRBD1 (6 bases). Looked up from germline, CDR1 is MNHNY and CDR2 is SVGAGI (reference sequence). The CDR3 runs to 15 residues. Trimming removed 7 bases at V and 11 bases at J, with 24 bases between. CDR3 in DNA: TGTGCCAGCAAGTACCCCGGGACAAGCCCATCCCCCATATATTTT. It specifies CASKYPGTSPSPIYF.

The chain uses TRBV5-1 and TRBJ1-4; D perhaps matches TRBD1 (5 bases). The CDR3 runs to 13 residues. V was cut by 8 bases and J by 5 bases, with 13 bases left in between. CDR1 is SGHRS, CDR2 YFSETQ, per germline. DNA for the CDR3: TGCGCCAGTAGGGACTCCGGGAATGAAAAACTGTTTTTT. Protein product: CASRDSGNEKLFF.

This rearrangement joins TRBV9 to TRBJ2-3; TRBD2 matches at 7 bases. Germline V gene lookup returns CDR1 SGDLS and CDR2 YYNGEE. This CDR3 is built from 17 residues. The trim removed 0 bases at V and 2 bases at J, leaving 9 bases unmatched. CDR3 in amino acids: CASSVGLAGRHTDTQYF. The CDR3 DNA reads TGTGCCAGCAGCGTAGGACTAGCAGGAAGGCACACAGATACGCAGTATTTT.

The V call is TRBV18, the J call TRBJ2-2; no clear D gene. The CDR3 extends over 14 amino acids. Trimming cost V 1 base and J 4 bases, with 7 bases left between them. CDR1 and CDR2 (germline): KGHSH, LQKENI. The CDR3 DNA sequence: TGTGCCAGCTCACCACTTATCTCCACCGGGGAGCTGTTTTTT. It yields the protein CASSPLISTGELFF.

The V call is TRBV7-2, the J call TRBJ2-1; D may be TRBD1 (6 bases). Germline V CDR1 and CDR2: SGHTA, FQGNSA. V was cut by 1 base and J by 4 bases, with 8 bases left in between. The CDR3 extends over 14 amino acids. The CDR3 spells CASSLGQVYNEQFF. CDR3 sequence (DNA): TGTGCCAGCAGCTTAGGACAGGTTTACAATGAGCAGTTCTTC.

V is TRBV7-2 and J is TRBJ1-6; no clear D. The germline gives CDR1 SGHTA, CDR2 FQGNSA. The ends were cut back, 1 base at V and 7 bases at J, with 11 bases in the middle. CDR3 length: 15 amino acids. This CDR3 is CASSLVAYRNSPLHF. The CDR3 coding sequence is TGTGCCAGCAGCTTAGTCGCTTATCGCAATTCACCCCTCCACTTT.

The V call is TRBV11-2, the J call TRBJ2-7; D is ambiguous. The CDR3 length is 11 residues. V dropped 3 bases and J dropped 7 bases, with 7 bases sitting between them. CDR1 and CDR2 from the germline V gene are SGHAT and FQNNGV. DNA for the CDR3: TGTGCCAGCAGCTTCGGCAGAGAGCAGTACTTC. Protein product: CASSFGREQYF.